This T cell receptor beta chain is drawn from a study of OX40 agonist ivuxolimab in advanced cancers. Notes on the research overall: Ivuxolimab was an agonistic, fully human IgG2 monoclonal antibody directed against OX40 (CD134), a costimulatory receptor. Prior anti-PD-1, anti-PD-L1 or anti-CTLA-4 therapy was permitted, and checkpoint inhibitors had been received by under 50% of dose-escalation patients. Peripheral TCRbeta sequencing was intended to test whether TCR sequence diversity was altered and clonal T-cell expansion was caused by ivuxolimab. Among the roughly 52 dose-escalation patients, some 19 had hepatocellular carcinoma, about 15 melanoma, 9 renal cell carcinoma and 9 head and neck cancer. Partial responses occurred in three dose-escalation patients: two with cutaneous melanoma and one with hepatocellular carcinoma. The monotherapy dose-escalation portion (N ≈ 52 patients) of the phase I ivuxolimab trial is reported in the paper. In the dose-escalation cohort, more than 75% of patients were male, and the mean age was roughly 60 years, with a range of about 23 to 90. Intravenous ivuxolimab was administered to patients every 2 weeks at six dose levels: 0.01, 0.1, 0.3, 1.5, 3 and 10 mg/kg. Overall study outcomes, separate from this receptor: On average, CD8+ T cells showed more expanded clones than CD4+ T cells after ivuxolimab. At doses of 0.1 to 3.0 mg/kg, clonal expansion of both CD4+ and CD8+ T cells in blood was seen between baseline and week 6. In the 0.1-3.0 mg/kg groups, partial responders had among the lowest normalized peripheral clonal expansion, particularly in CD8+ T cells. Which antigens the clonally expanded peripheral T cells were specific for was not determined. Low levels of normalized T-cell clonal expansion were also seen in some patients who did not respond.

The trial excluded patients who had a history of autoimmune disease or who were on systemic immunosuppression. Peripheral blood for TCR sequencing was collected from all dose cohorts at baseline, on cycle 4 day 1, and on cycle 7 day 1. Samples were obtained from an open-label, multicenter, first-in-human phase I dose-escalation trial of ivuxolimab. The trial enrolled adults with locally advanced or metastatic head and neck squamous cell, hepatocellular, melanoma or renal cell carcinoma. Before TCR sequencing, CD4+ T cells and CD8+ T cells were sorted from peripheral blood as separate populations. Inclusive of the bounding cysteine and phenylalanine, the CDR3 is 16 residues long. This entry keeps only the CDR3 DNA: 48 bases, framed from base 1. The germline V gene sets CDR1 to ENHRY and CDR2 to SYGVKD. The V end gives up 5 bases and the J end 2 bases, leaving 10 bases in the junction not matched to a gene.

To note about this clone: Its antigen has not been determined. Per-base quality was not reported, and no clone a single base away is much larger than it.

Genomic DNA was isolated from the sorted cells so that the TCRbeta CDR3 region could be sequenced. The immunoSEQ Assay was used for sequencing of TCRbeta CDR3 regions. TCRdb limited this immuneACCESS table to in-frame rearrangements with V and J called. A share of clones is missing; checked studies link under half to unresolved V genes, and the rest is unexplained. This sample lists about 20,000 clones; under 95% were detected once. The ten largest clones add up to around 56% of the sample. The specimen comprised CD4+ or CD8+ T cells sorted from blood, sampled in a trial of the OX40 agonist ivuxolimab. The chain employs TRBV10-3 and TRBJ2-3, with TRBD2 matching 7 junction bases. This clonotype originated in an adult with an advanced solid tumor such as melanoma, head and neck, liver or kidney cancer. CDR3 loop: CAISRGDAPNTDTQYF. The bases read TGTGCCATCAGTCGGGGGGACGCCCCAAACACAGATACGCAGTATTTT.